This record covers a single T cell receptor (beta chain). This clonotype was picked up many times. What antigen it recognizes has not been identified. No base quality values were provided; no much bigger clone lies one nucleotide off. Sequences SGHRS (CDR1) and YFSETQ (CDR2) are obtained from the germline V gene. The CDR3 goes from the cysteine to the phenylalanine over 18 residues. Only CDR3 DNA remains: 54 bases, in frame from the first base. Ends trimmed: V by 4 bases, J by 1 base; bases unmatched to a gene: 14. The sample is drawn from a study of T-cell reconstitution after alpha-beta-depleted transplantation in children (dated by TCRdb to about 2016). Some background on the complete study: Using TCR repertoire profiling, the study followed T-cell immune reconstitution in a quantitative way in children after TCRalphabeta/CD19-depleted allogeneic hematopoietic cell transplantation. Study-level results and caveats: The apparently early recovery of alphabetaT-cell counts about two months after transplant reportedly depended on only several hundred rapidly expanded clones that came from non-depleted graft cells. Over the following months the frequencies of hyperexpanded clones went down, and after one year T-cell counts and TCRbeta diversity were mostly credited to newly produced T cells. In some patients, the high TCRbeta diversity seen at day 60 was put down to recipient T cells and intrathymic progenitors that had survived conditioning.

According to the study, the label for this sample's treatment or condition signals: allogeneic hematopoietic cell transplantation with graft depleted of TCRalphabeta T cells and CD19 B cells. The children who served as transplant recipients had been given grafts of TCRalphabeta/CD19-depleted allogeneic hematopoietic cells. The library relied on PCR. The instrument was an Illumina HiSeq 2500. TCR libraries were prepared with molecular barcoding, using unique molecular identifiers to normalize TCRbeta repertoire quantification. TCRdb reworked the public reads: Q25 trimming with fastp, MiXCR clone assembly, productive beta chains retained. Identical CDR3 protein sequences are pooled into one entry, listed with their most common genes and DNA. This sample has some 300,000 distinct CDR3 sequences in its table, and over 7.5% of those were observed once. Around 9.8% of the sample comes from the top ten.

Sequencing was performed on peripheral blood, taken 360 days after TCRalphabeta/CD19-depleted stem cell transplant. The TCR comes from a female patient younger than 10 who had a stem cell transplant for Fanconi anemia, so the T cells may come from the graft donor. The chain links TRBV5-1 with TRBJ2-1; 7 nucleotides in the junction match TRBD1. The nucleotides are TGCGCCAGCAGCACGGACAGGACCGGGGCCCGATCCTACAATGAGCAGTTCTTC. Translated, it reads CASSTDRTGARSYNEQFF.